This T cell receptor (beta chain) was documented in a study of blood T cell repertoires in COVID-19. Looking at the study overall: The samples span acute and convalescent COVID-19 from the United States, Italy and Spain.

This clone was found a few times. While infection was still active, Seattle patients were enrolled and then followed longitudinally. CDR1 MGHRA and CDR2 YSYEKL come from the germline V gene. The CDR3 has 17 amino acids. Trimming cost V 2 bases and J 0 bases; bases outside gene matches: 4. Data came from immunoSEQ multiplex PCR; TCRdb stores just in-frame clones and leaves some out. Altogether around 130,000 clones are present, about nine tenths being singletons, with the ten largest covering roughly 4.5%. Sequencing was carried out using peripheral blood. The J gene is TRBJ2-3, the V gene TRBV4-1; TRBD2 aligns across 11 bases. This clonotype originated in a man between 60 and 75 years old with COVID-19, enrolled during active disease. CDR3: CASSQRGLAASTDTQYF. CDR3 coding DNA: TGCGCCAGCAGCCAAAGGGGACTAGCGGCTAGCACAGATACGCAGTATTTT.